The 8 T cell receptor beta chains reported below all come from one sample, sequenced in a study of a mutant IDH1 vaccine in newly diagnosed glioma. The time point is: baseline, week 1 (first vaccination visit). Described treatment: pre-vaccination baseline after standard-of-care therapy. Clones were sequenced by immunoSEQ multiplex PCR, and TCRdb holds only the in-frame ones, with some missing. The table shows tens of thousands of clones, with 86% occurring only once. This specimen consisted of PBMCs, obtained from a glioma patient treated with radiotherapy, temozolomide or both. The source of these receptors is a man aged 40-49 years with glioma.

This clone occurred a few times. The chain links TRBV5-1 to TRBJ1-5; a possible D gene is TRBD1 (5 bases). The CDR3 has 14 residues. Trimming took 0 bases from V and 6 from J, leaving 10 bases between them. Germline CDR1 SGHRS, CDR2 YFSETQ. The CDR3 loop reads CASSLGAGGQPQHF. The CDR3 DNA reads TGCGCCAGCAGCTTGGGGGCGGGGGGTCAGCCCCAGCATTTT.

This sequence joins TRBV19 and TRBJ1-5; D is perhaps TRBD1 (5 bases). The V end was cut by 4 bases, the J end by 0 bases, with 10 bases between. Looked up from germline, CDR1 is LNHDA and CDR2 is SQIVND (reference sequence). This CDR3 region has 15 residues. For the CDR3, the DNA is TGTGCCAGTAGTAAGGACACTTATAGCAATCAGCCCCAGCATTTT. This codes for CASSKDTYSNQPQHF.

The CDR3 DNA is TGTGCCACCTCTGCTTGGGACAGGGGTTACGAGCAGTACTTC. Translation gives CATSAWDRGYEQYF. This chain uses TRBV10-3 with TRBJ2-7; TRBD1 aligns across 10 bases. Germline lookup yields CDR1 ENHRY and CDR2 SYGVKD. The CDR3 sequence is 14 residues long. V shed 10 bases and J 4 bases; nucleotides not matched to a gene: 10.

CDR3 in DNA: TGTGCCAGTCGCATTGGGGGAAGCAATCAGCCCCAGCATTTT. Its protein product is CASRIGGSNQPQHF. The chain has TRBV7-2 and TRBJ1-5; weak D call: TRBD1 (5 bases). The CDR3 is 14 amino acids. V lost 9 bases to trimming and J lost 1 base, with 13 bases between them. CDR1 and CDR2 (germline): SGHTA, FQGNSA.

V is TRBV4-1 and J is TRBJ1-5; D is perhaps TRBD1 (5 bases). The germline CDR1 and CDR2 sequences are MGHRA and YSYEKL. The CDR3 has 16 residues. Trimming shortened V by 3 bases and J by 6 bases, and 18 bases separated the two germline ends. The CDR3 sequence: CASSQVRIRVLQPQHF. CDR3 in DNA: TGCGCCAGCAGCCAGGTCAGAATCAGGGTCCTTCAGCCCCAGCATTTT.

The V call is TRBV13, the J call TRBJ2-7; D not resolved. Germline CDR1 and CDR2: PRHDT and FYEKMQ (reference sequence). V was pared by 6 bases and J by 0 bases, with 15 bases between. The CDR3 runs 15 residues. CDR3 region: CASRQNLQSSYEQYF. The CDR3 DNA reads as TGTGCCAGCAGGCAGAATTTACAAAGCTCCTACGAGCAGTACTTC.

The chain uses TRBV7-6 and TRBJ2-5, with D unclear. The ends were cut back, 1 base at V and 1 base at J, with 10 bases in the middle. The CDR3 covers 15 residues. Per germline, CDR1 SGHVS and CDR2 FNYEAQ. CDR3 sequence reads: CASSLVQSSQETQYF. The CDR3 coding sequence is TGTGCCAGCAGCTTAGTTCAATCGAGCCAAGAGACCCAGTACTTC.

Note on this clone: This same CDR3 is encoded by further DNA sequences in the sample. This rearrangement joins TRBV29-1 to TRBJ1-2, with no clear D. In germline, CDR1 is SQVTM, CDR2 ANQGSEA. The CDR3 has 10 residues. V lost 7 bases, J lost 5 bases, and 8 bases lay in between. This chain's CDR3 is CSAGSYGYTF. CDR3 in DNA: TGCAGCGCCGGGTCATATGGCTACACCTTC.